Listed here are 19 T cell receptor beta chains from one sample, sequenced in a study of cytomegalovirus exposure and HLA in healthy donors. The study ran its PCR with 60 Vbeta and 13 Jbeta primers. The method was immunoSEQ multiplex PCR; TCRdb's version includes in-frame clones alone and lacks a portion of them. The sample has 150,000 to 200,000 clones, 80% to 85% seen once. Material for sequencing was PBMCs. The receptors here all came from a woman aged 30 to 39 in good health and CMV-seronegative.

The rearrangement uses TRBV19 and TRBJ2-7; D possibly corresponds to TRBD2 (6 bases). The germline CDR1 and CDR2 sequences are LNHDA and SQIVND (reference sequence). Between the trimmed V and J ends, which lost 3 bases and 0 bases, there was a span of 12 bases. The CDR3 runs 15 residues. CDR3 in DNA: TGTGCCAGTAGTATCGGGGGAGTGAGCTCCTACGAGCAGTACTTC. Translation gives CASSIGGVSSYEQYF.

The chain is built from TRBV19 and TRBJ2-7; D not certain. Germline CDR1 reads LNHDA; CDR2 reads SQIVND (reference sequence). The CDR3 runs to 14 residues. The V gene lost 2 bases and the J gene lost 2 bases, with 10 bases spanning the gap. DNA for the CDR3: TGTGCCAGTAGTATATCTTCCCAGACCTACGAGCAGTACTTC. This gives the protein CASSISSQTYEQYF. Using reference TRBV19 and TRBJ2-7 for the parts outside the CDR3, the full variable domain is DGGITQSPKYLFRKEGQNVTLSCEQNLNHDAMYWYRQDPGQGLRLIYYSQIVNDFQKGDIAEGYSVSREKKESFPLTVTSAQKNPTAFYLCASSISSQTYEQYFGPGTRLTVT.

A single count supports this clone. CDR3 nucleotide sequence: TGTGCCAGCTCCCGCGGGACGGTGAACACTGAAGCTTTCTTT. This translates into CASSRGTVNTEAFF. The chain carries TRBV9 and TRBJ1-1; D is possibly TRBD1 (5 bases). Germline CDR1 reads SGDLS; CDR2 reads YYNGEE. This CDR3 contains 14 residues. V was trimmed by 7 bases and J by 0 bases, leaving 13 bases between them.

The chain uses TRBV30 and TRBJ1-3, with D perhaps matching TRBD1 (6 bases). The V and J ends lost 2 bases and 4 bases respectively, with 12 bases between them. CDR1 and CDR2 (germline): GTSNPN, SVGIG (reference sequence). The CDR3 is 14 amino acids. CDR3 protein: CAWSWGGLGNTIYF. The DNA for the CDR3 is TGTGCCTGGAGTTGGGGGGGCCTGGGAAACACCATATATTTT.

This clone has only a few counts. The chain is built from TRBV28 and TRBJ1-2; maybe TRBD1 (6 bases). Germline assignment: CDR1 MDHEN and CDR2 SYDVKM. Trimming shortened V by 6 bases and J by 2 bases, and 16 bases separated the two germline ends. The CDR3 is 15 amino acids. CDR3 amino acids: CASSRPPGGNYGYTF. In DNA, the CDR3 is TGTGCCAGCAGCCGACCCCCTGGGGGCAACTATGGCTACACCTTC.

About this clone: The germline gene is not matched at one end of the junction; a read error may be the cause. V gene TRBV5-6 combines with J gene TRBJ2-2; D possibly corresponds to TRBD1 (6 bases). This CDR3 region has 15 residues. Germline values: CDR1 SGHDT, CDR2 YYEEEE. This CDR3 is CASSERGWNIGELFF. CDR3 DNA sequence: TGTGCCAGCAGCGAAAGGGGGTGGAACATCGGGGAGCTGTTTTTT.

The V gene is TRBV27, the J gene TRBJ1-2; TRBD1 aligns across 7 bases. The germline gives CDR1 MNHEY, CDR2 SMNVEV (reference sequence). V shed 7 bases and J 6 bases; nucleotides not matched to a gene: 8. The CDR3 totals 13 residues. The CDR3 loop is CASKRTGSDGYTF. The CDR3 nucleotides read TGTGCCAGCAAAAGGACAGGCAGCGATGGCTACACCTTC.

This clone was counted between two and nine times. V is TRBV29-1 and J is TRBJ2-3; D may be TRBD2 (6 bases). V lost 3 bases and J lost 5, with 21 bases in between. The CDR3 sequence is 16 residues long. CDR1 and CDR2 from the germline V gene are SQVTM and ANQGSEA. The chain's CDR3 is CSVDGDAGTARDTQYF. CDR3 DNA sequence: TGCAGCGTTGATGGGGATGCGGGAACCGCGAGAGATACGCAGTATTTT.

The chain carries TRBV14 and TRBJ2-2; TRBD1 aligns across 7 bases. The germline CDR1 and CDR2 sequences are SGHDN and FVKESK. CDR3 length: 15 residues. V lost 6 bases, J lost 4 bases, and 8 bases stayed unmatched. DNA of the CDR3: TGTGCCAGCAGTCCCTACAGGGGTAGCACCGGGGAGCTGTTTTTT. Protein product: CASSPYRGSTGELFF. Combining the CDR3 with reference TRBV14 and TRBJ2-2 gives the whole variable domain EAGVTQFPSHSVIEKGQTVTLRCDPISGHDNLYWYRRVMGKEIKFLLHFVKESKQDESGMPNNRFLAERTGGTYSTLKVQPAELEDSGVYFCASSPYRGSTGELFFGEGSRLTVL.

V gene TRBV28 combines with J gene TRBJ1-5, with D possibly being TRBD1 (5 bases). This CDR3 spans 16 amino acids. The germline gives CDR1 MDHEN, CDR2 SYDVKM. Trimming left V 3 bases short and J 2 bases short, with 14 bases between. This chain's CDR3 is CASSFTGGDGNQPQHF. The DNA of the CDR3 is TGTGCCAGCAGTTTTACGGGGGGAGATGGCAATCAGCCCCAGCATTTT.

The CDR3 DNA sequence: TGTGCCAGTAACAGGGTCTCCTACGAGCAGTACTTC. This gives the protein CASNRVSYEQYF. The rearrangement uses TRBV28 and TRBJ2-7, with a tentative D call TRBD1 (6 bases). V was clipped by 9 bases and J by 0 bases, with 9 bases between them. CDR1 and CDR2 from the germline V gene are MDHEN and SYDVKM. This CDR3 region has 12 residues.

The V call is TRBV19, the J call TRBJ2-3, with 8 bases matching TRBD1. Germline CDR1 and CDR2: LNHDA and SQIVND (reference sequence). The CDR3 runs 14 residues. The V and J ends lost 5 bases and 3 bases, in that order; junction bases with no gene match: 4. In DNA form, the CDR3 reads TGTGCCAGTAGTCCGTGGACAGGGACAGATACGCAGTATTTT. Its translation: CASSPWTGTDTQYF. The full variable domain, in which reference TRBV19 and TRBJ2-3 provide the parts outside the CDR3, is DGGITQSPKYLFRKEGQNVTLSCEQNLNHDAMYWYRQDPGQGLRLIYYSQIVNDFQKGDIAEGYSVSREKKESFPLTVTSAQKNPTAFYLCASSPWTGTDTQYFGPGTRLTVL.

The chain employs TRBV6-1 and TRBJ2-2; TRBD2 matches at 7 bases. With V trimmed by 8 bases and J by 5 bases, 8 bases remained unmatched. This CDR3 is 14 amino acids long. CDR1 is MNHNS and CDR2 is SASEGT in the germline V gene. CDR3 nucleotides: TGTGCCAGCTGCCGGGACTATTCTACCGGGGAGCTGTTTTTT. It translates to CASCRDYSTGELFF.

The rearrangement joins TRBV18 to TRBJ1-1, with 7 bases lining up with TRBD1. This CDR3 has 17 residues. The germline V gene encodes CDR1 KGHSH and CDR2 LQKENI. V lost 1 base, J lost 5 bases, and 13 bases stayed unmatched. The CDR3 protein is CASSPRELQGRRTEAFF. In DNA form, the CDR3 reads TGTGCCAGCTCACCACGGGAATTACAGGGGCGGAGGACTGAAGCTTTCTTT.

The chain has TRBV7-7 and TRBJ2-7, with 9 positions matching TRBD1. The J segment lost 4 bases and the V segment lost 5 bases, leaving 9 bases of the junction unmatched. The CDR3 is 15 amino acids. Germline-derived CDR1 and CDR2 are SSHAT and FNYEAQ (reference sequence). In DNA, the CDR3 is TGTGCCAGCAGCCCGTCCCTTGACAGGGGGTACGAGCAGTACTTC. Its translation is CASSPSLDRGYEQYF.

The chain is built from TRBV5-1 and TRBJ1-1; D possibly corresponds to TRBD1 (5 bases). Per germline, CDR1 SGHRS and CDR2 YFSETQ. The length of the CDR3 is 13 residues. Trimming shortened V by 7 bases and J by 1 base, and 11 bases separated the two germline ends. CDR3 sequence: CASSTAPNTEAFF. The CDR3 DNA sequence: TGCGCCAGCTCGACAGCGCCGAACACTGAAGCTTTCTTT.

This clone came up once. The J gene is TRBJ2-5, the V gene TRBV21-1; the table calls TRBD1, which could not be checked here. TRBV21-1 is labeled a pseudogene. The CDR3 runs 17 residues. This chain's CDR3 is CASSVTSRSRGQETQYF. In DNA, the CDR3 is TGTGCCAGCAGCGTAACGTCAAGGAGCAGGGGGCAAGAGACCCAGTACTTC.

The V and J genes are TRBV19 and TRBJ2-7; tentative D call: TRBD1 (6 bases). The germline V gene encodes CDR1 LNHDA and CDR2 SQIVND (reference sequence). The CDR3 has 18 amino acids. V lost 7 bases and J lost 0, with 25 bases in between. CDR3 loop: CASTMRAHQGTLSYEQYF. In nucleotides, the CDR3 is TGTGCCAGTACCATGAGGGCCCACCAGGGGACCCTCTCCTACGAGCAGTACTTC.

The CDR3 region is CASSPPTSGAFQETQYF. The CDR3, as DNA: TGTGCCAGCTCACCGCCAACTAGCGGGGCTTTTCAAGAGACCCAGTACTTC. The rearrangement links TRBV18 to TRBJ2-5; 10 positions agree with TRBD2. The germline CDR1 and CDR2 sequences are KGHSH and LQKENI. V dropped 3 bases and J dropped 2; count of bases not matched to a gene: 9. The length of the CDR3 is 17 residues. Combining the CDR3 with reference TRBV18 and TRBJ2-5 gives the whole variable domain NAGVMQNPRHLVRRRGQEARLRCSPMKGHSHVYWYRQLPEEGLKFMVYLQKENIIDESGMPKERFSAEFPKEGPSILRIQQVVRGDSAAYFCASSPPTSGAFQETQYFGPGTRLLVL.